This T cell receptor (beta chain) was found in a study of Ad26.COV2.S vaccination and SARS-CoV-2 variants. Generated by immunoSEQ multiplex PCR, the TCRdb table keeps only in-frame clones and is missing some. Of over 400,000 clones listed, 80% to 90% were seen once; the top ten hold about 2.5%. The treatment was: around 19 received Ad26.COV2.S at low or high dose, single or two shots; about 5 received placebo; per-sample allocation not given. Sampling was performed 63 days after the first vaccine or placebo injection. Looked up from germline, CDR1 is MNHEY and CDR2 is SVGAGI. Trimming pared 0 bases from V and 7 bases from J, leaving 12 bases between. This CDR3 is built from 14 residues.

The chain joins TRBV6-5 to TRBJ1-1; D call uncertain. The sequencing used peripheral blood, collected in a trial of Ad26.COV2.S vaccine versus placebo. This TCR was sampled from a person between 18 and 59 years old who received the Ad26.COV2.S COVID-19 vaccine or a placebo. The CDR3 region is CASSYSRVAVEAFF. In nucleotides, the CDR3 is TGTGCCAGCAGTTACTCGAGGGTGGCGGTTGAAGCTTTCTTT.